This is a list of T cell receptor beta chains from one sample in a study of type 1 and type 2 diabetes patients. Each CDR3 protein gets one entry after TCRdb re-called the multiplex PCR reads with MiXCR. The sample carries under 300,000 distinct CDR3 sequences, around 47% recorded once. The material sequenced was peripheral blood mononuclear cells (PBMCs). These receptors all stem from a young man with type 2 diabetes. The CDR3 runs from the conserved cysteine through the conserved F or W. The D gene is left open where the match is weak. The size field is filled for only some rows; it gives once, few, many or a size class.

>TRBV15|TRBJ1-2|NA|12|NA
CATSDRKYGYTF
TGTGCCACCAGTGATCGCAAATATGGCTACACCTTC
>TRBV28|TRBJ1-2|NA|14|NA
CASSFAGRYYGYTF
TGTGCCAGCAGTTTTGCGGGGCGATACTATGGCTACACCTTC
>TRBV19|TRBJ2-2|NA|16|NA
CASSNRDNLNTGELFF
TGTGCCAGTAGTAACAGGGATAACTTGAACACCGGGGAGCTGTTTTTT
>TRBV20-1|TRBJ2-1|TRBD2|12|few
CSARLAGGEQFF
TGCAGTGCTAGACTAGCGGGAGGCGAGCAGTTCTTC
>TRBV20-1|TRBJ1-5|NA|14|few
CSARGGRVTQPQHF
TGCAGTGCTAGGGGAGGCAGGGTCACTCAGCCCCAGCATTTT
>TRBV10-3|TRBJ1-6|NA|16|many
CAISESKSGTNSPLHF
TGTGCCATCAGTGAGTCGAAGTCCGGTACCAATTCACCCCTCCACTTT
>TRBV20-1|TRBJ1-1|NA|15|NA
CSAPLLVGVDTEAFF
TGCAGTGCCCCGTTGTTGGTTGGAGTTGACACTGAAGCTTTCTTT
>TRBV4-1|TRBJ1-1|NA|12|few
CASSNRVAEAFF
TGCGCCAGCAGTAACAGGGTCGCTGAAGCTTTCTTT
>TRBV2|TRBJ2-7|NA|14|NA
CASSDERRAVEQYF
TGTGCCAGCAGTGATGAGAGGAGGGCCGTCGAGCAGTACTTC
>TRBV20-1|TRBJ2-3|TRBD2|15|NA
CSAQVAGGYTYTQYF
TGCAGTGCCCAGGTGGCGGGGGGCTACACATATACGCAGTATTTT
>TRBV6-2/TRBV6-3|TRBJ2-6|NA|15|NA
CASSFTGSGANVLTF
TGTGCCAGCAGTTTTACAGGGTCTGGGGCCAACGTCCTGACTTTC
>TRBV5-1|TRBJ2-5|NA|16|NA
CASSLATVGVRETQYF
TGCGCCAGCAGCTTGGCCACGGTGGGGGTCCGGGAGACCCAGTACTTC
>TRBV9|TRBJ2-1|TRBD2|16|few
CASSPRSGSGVDEQFF
TGTGCCAGCAGCCCCCGTAGCGGGAGTGGTGTAGATGAGCAGTTCTTC
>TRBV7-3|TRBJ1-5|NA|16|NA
CASSLALGGYNQPQHF
TGTGCCAGCAGCTTAGCACTTGGGGGGTACAATCAGCCCCAGCATTTT
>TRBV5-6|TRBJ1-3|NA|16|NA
CASSFTHEDSGNTIYF
TGTGCCAGCAGCTTCACCCACGAGGACAGCGGAAACACCATATATTTT
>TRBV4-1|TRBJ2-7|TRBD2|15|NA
CASSPIGEGHYEQYF
TGCGCCAGCAGCCCAATAGGGGAGGGCCATTACGAGCAGTACTTC
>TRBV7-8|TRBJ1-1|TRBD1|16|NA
CASSFGTGGLDTEAFF
TGTGCCAGCAGCTTCGGGACAGGGGGTTTGGACACTGAAGCTTTCTTT
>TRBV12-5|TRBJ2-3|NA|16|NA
CASGSGGLTSTDTQYF
TGTGCTAGTGGTTCCGGTGGGCTGACGAGCACAGATACGCAGTATTTT
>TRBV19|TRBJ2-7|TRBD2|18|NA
CAGSIQGGLAGVPYEQYF
TGTGCCGGTAGTATCCAGGGGGGACTAGCGGGGGTTCCCTACGAGCAGTACTTC
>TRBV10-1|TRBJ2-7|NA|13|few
CASCHQSSYEQYF
TGCGCCAGCTGCCACCAGAGCTCCTACGAGCAGTACTTC
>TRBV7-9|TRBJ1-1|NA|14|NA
CASRGRVENTEAFF
TGTGCCAGCCGGGGCAGGGTGGAGAACACTGAAGCTTTCTTT
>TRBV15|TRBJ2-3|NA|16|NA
CATSRGSSDKPDTQYF
TGTGCCACCAGCAGAGGCTCTAGCGATAAACCAGATACGCAGTATTTT
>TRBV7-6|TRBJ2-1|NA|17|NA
CASSLVFTGAPLSEQFF
TGTGCCAGCAGCTTAGTGTTTACGGGGGCCCCTTTAAGTGAGCAGTTCTTC
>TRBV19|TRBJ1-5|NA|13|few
CASSIRSYQPQHF
TGTGCCAGTAGTATACGGAGCTATCAGCCCCAGCATTTT
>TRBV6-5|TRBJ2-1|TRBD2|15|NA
CASRVPGLGVNEQFF
TGTGCCAGCAGGGTCCCGGGACTAGGTGTCAATGAGCAGTTCTTC
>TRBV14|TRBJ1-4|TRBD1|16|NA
CASSQLEGARAEKLFF
TGTGCCAGCAGCCAACTTGAGGGGGCAAGGGCTGAAAAACTGTTTTTT
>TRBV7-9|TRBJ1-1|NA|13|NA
CASSSGRSTEAFF
TGTGCCAGCAGCTCGGGGAGGAGCACTGAAGCTTTCTTT
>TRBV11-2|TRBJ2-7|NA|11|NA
CASSFRGQQYF
TGTGCCAGCAGCTTTCGTGGGCAGCAGTACTTC
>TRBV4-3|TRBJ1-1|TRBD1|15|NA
CASREGTGFGLEAFF
TGCGCCAGCAGAGAGGGGACAGGGTTCGGACTTGAAGCTTTCTTT
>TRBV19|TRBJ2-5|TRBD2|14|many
CASSRLAGEETQYF
TGTGCCAGCTCGCGCCTAGCGGGGGAAGAGACCCAGTACTTC
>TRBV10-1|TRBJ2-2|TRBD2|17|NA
CAISESVLAGGTGELFF
TGTGCCATCAGTGAGTCGGTCCTAGCGGGAGGCACCGGGGAGCTGTTTTTT
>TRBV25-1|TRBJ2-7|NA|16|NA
CASSLPGGGLYYEQYF
TGTGCCAGCAGCCTACCTGGGGGGGGGCTATACTACGAGCAGTACTTC
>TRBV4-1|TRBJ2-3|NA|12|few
CASSEPLGTQYF
TGCGCCAGCAGCGAGCCATTGGGTACGCAGTATTTT
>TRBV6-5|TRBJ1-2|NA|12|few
CASSIDGKGYTF
TGCGCCAGCAGCATTGACGGGAAGGGCTACACCTTC
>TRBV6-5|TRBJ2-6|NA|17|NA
CASSGSRDGVGANVLTF
TGTGCCAGCAGTGGCTCTCGGGATGGTGTTGGGGCCAACGTCCTGACTTTC
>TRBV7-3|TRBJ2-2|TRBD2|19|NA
CASSLDLLAGHSNTGELFF
TGTGCCAGCAGCTTAGACTTACTAGCGGGACATTCGAACACCGGGGAGCTGTTTTTT
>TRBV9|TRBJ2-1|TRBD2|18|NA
CASSSRTSGRPIYNEQFF
TGTGCCAGCAGCTCGAGGACTAGCGGGAGACCCATCTACAATGAGCAGTTCTTC
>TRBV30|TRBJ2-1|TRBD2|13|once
CACVFLAGGGRVF
TGTGCCTGTGTATTCCTAGCGGGAGGGGGCAGGGTCTTC
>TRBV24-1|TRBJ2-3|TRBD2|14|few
CATSGGRGFDTQYF
TGTGCCACCAGTGGCGGGAGAGGGTTCGATACGCAGTATTTT
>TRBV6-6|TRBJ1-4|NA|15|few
CASGRPGPTNEKLFF
TGTGCCAGCGGGCGACCAGGACCAACTAATGAAAAACTGTTTTTT
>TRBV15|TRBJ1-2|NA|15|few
CATSRGRSPVYGYTF
TGTGCCACCAGCAGAGGGAGGTCCCCCGTCTATGGCTACACCTTC
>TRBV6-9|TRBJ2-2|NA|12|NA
CASSFQTGELFF
TGTGCCAGCAGCTTCCAAACCGGGGAGCTGTTTTTT